This T cell receptor beta chain was sequenced in a study of blood T cells in healthy people across ages. Study-level findings and limits: Strong correlation was found linking TCR beta diversity to naive T cell percentage. Aged donors had fewer naive CD4+ cells and lower diversity than long-lived donors. Naive and antigen-experienced cells could not be conclusively compared, given unsorted PBMCs. Investigators treated diversity estimates from one million T cells as underestimates.

About this clonotype: The antigen is not known.

Primed by a sample-barcoded 5' primer and a J-beta primer mix, a second PCR proceeded for 7 to 11 cycles. TCRdb re-called the 5' RACE reads through MiXCR, storing one row per CDR3 protein. The table has more than 550,000 distinct CDR3 sequences, about 24% seen once. The ends lost 4 bases at V and 0 bases at J; junction bases unmatched: 3. This CDR3 has 15 amino acids. CDR1 and CDR2 (germline): LGHDT, YNNKEL (reference sequence). The V and J genes are TRBV3-1 and TRBJ2-5; 9 bases line up with TRBD2. Sequenced sample: blood. This receptor was obtained from a man between 65 and 85 years old in good health. CDR3 in DNA: TGTGCCAGCAGCCCTAGCGGGGTTTACCAAGAGACCCAGTACTTC. Its translation: CASSPSGVYQETQYF.